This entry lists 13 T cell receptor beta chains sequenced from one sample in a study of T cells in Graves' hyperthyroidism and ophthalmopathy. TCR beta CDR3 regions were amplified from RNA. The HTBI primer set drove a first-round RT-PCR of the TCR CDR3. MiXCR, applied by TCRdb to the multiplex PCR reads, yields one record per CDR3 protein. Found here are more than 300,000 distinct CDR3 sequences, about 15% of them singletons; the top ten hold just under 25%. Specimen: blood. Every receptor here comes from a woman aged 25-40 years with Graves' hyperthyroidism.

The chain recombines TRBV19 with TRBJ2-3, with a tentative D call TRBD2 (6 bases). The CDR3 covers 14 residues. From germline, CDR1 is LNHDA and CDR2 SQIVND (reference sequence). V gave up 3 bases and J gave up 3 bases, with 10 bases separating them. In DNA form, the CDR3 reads TGTGCCAGTAGTATGGGACTTGGGACAGATACGCAGTATTTT. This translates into CASSMGLGTDTQYF.

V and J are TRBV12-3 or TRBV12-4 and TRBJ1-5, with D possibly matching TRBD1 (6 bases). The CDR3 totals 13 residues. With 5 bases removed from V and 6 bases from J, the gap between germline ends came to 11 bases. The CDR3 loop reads CASSQRGVQPQHF. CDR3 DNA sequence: TGTGCCAGCAGTCAGAGGGGGGTTCAGCCCCAGCATTTT.

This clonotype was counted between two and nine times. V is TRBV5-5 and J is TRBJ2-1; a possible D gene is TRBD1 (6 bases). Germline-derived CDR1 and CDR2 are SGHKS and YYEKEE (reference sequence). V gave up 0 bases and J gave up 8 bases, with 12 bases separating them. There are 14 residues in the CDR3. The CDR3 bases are TGTGCCAGCAGCTTGGCGCAGGGGATCGATGAGCAGTTCTTC. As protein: CASSLAQGIDEQFF.

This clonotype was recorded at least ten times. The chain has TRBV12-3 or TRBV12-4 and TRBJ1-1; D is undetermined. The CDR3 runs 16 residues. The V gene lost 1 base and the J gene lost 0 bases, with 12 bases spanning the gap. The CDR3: CASSLGGTAVNTEAFF. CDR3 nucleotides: TGTGCCAGCAGTTTAGGAGGTACAGCTGTGAACACTGAAGCTTTCTTT.

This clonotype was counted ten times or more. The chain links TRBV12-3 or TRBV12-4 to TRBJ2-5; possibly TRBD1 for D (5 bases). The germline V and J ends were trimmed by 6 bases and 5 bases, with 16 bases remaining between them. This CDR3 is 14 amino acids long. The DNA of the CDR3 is TGTGCCAGCAGGAACCAGGGTTTTGCGGAGACCCAGTACTTC. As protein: CASRNQGFAETQYF.

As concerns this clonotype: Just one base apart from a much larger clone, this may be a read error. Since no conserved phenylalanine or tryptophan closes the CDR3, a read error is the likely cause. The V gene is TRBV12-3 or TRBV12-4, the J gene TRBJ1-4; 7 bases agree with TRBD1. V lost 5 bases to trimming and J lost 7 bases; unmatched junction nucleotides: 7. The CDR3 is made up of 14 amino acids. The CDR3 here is CASSPKGAGEKLFL. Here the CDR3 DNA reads TGTGCCAGCAGTCCGAAGGGGGCGGGTGAAAAACTGTTTCTT.

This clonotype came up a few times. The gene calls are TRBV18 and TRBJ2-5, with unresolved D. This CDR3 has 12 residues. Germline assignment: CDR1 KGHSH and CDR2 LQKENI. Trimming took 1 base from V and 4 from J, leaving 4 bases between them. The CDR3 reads CASSPRVETQYF. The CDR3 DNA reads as TGTGCCAGCTCACCACGGGTAGAGACCCAGTACTTC.

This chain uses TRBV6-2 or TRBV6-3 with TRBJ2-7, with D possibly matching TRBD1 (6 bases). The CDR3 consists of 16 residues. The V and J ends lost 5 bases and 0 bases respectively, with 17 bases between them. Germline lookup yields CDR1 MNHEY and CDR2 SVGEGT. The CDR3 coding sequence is TGTGCCAGCAGTACTCCTTGGACAGAGGCCTCCTACGAGCAGTACTTC. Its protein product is CASSTPWTEASYEQYF.

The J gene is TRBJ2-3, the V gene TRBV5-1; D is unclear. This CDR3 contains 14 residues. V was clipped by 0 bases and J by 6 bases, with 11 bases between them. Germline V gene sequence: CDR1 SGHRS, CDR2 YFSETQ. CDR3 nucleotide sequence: TGCGCCAGCAGCTTGGAACGTGGCGGCGATACGCAGTATTTT. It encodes CASSLERGGDTQYF.

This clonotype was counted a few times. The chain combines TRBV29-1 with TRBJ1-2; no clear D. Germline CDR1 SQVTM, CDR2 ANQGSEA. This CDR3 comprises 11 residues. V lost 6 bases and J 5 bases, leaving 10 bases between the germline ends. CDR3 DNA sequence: TGCAGCGTAATCACTCCGTATGGCTACACCTTC. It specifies CSVITPYGYTF.

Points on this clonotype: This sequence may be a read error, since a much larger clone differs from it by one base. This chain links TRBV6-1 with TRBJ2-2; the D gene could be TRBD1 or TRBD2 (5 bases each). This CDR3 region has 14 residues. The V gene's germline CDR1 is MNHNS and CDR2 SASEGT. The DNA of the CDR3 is TGTCCCAGCCGAGGGGAGTGGAACACCGGGGAGCTGTTTTTT. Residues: CPSRGEWNTGELFF.

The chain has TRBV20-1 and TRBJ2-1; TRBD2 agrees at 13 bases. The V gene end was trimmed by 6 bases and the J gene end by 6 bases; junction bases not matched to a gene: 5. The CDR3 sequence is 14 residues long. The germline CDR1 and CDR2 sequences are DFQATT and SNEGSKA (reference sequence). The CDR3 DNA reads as TGCAGTGCAAGTACTAGCGGGAGGGCCAATGAGCAGTTCTTC. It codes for CSASTSGRANEQFF.

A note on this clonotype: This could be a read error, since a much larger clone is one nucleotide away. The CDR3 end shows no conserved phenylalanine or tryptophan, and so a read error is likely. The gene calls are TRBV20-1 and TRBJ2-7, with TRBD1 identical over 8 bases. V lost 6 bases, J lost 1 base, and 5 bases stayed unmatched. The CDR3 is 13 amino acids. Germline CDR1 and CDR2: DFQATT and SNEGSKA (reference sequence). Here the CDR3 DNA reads TGCAGTGCCATAGGACAGGGATCCTACGAGCAGTACCTC. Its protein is CSAIGQGSYEQYL.